The 21 T cell receptor beta chains given below trace back to one sample, sequenced in a study of CD8 T cells in ankylosing spondylitis (dated by TCRdb to 2017 to 2019). The library relied on 5' RACE. Instrument on record: Illumina HiSeq 2500. The public sequencing data were trimmed at Q25 with fastp and processed into clonotypes with MiXCR by TCRdb, which kept only in-frame beta chains. CDR3 protein duplicates are merged, each entry listing the most common genes and DNA. This sample gives approximately 200,000 distinct CDR3 sequences in total; 10% to 15% of them show up just once. Jointly, the top ten make up approximately 10% of the sample. Specimen: blood, either unsorted or a sorted T cell fraction (not recorded which). The receptors were gathered from a female donor with ankylosing spondylitis or in good health (not recorded which).

There are many counts of this clonotype. The chain recombines TRBV20-1 with TRBJ2-2; TRBD1 agrees at 7 bases. V was pared by 6 bases and J by 6 bases, with 10 bases of the junction left unmatched. The CDR3 is 14 residues long. Germline CDR1 is DFQATT and CDR2 is SNEGSKA (reference sequence). DNA of the CDR3: TGCAGTGCCCGACAGGGTTCTGGTCCCGGGGAGCTGTTTTTT. It codes for CSARQGSGPGELFF.

The chain employs TRBV30 and TRBJ2-3, with 10 bases identical to TRBD2. The CDR3 runs to 17 residues. J was trimmed by 0 bases and V by 3 bases; bases with no gene match: 9. Germline V gives CDR1 GTSNPN, CDR2 SVGIG (reference sequence). Here the CDR3 reads CAWSLWEGLASTDTQYF. CDR3 coding DNA: TGTGCCTGGAGCCTATGGGAGGGACTAGCGAGCACAGATACGCAGTATTTT.

This clonotype was detected only a few times. The chain uses TRBV7-2 and TRBJ1-1, with D hard to call. With 5 bases removed from V and 0 bases from J, the gap between germline ends came to 7 bases. Germline CDR1 and CDR2: SGHTA and FQGNSA. CDR3 length: 13 amino acids. The DNA for the CDR3 is TGTGCCAGCAGCCCCCGTCTGAACACTGAAGCTTTCTTT. This codes for CASSPRLNTEAFF. The full variable domain, completed using reference TRBV7-2 and TRBJ1-1, is GAGVSQSPSNKVTEKGKDVELRCDPISGHTALYWYRQSLGQGLEFLIYFQGNSAPDKSGLPSDRFSAERTGGSVSTLTIQRTQQEDSAVYLCASSPRLNTEAFFGQGTRLTVV.

This clonotype was counted at least ten times. The chain combines TRBV18 with TRBJ2-7; D is perhaps TRBD2 (5 bases). Germline assignment: CDR1 KGHSH and CDR2 LQKENI. This CDR3 comprises 14 residues. The V gene lost 0 bases and the J gene lost 4 bases, with 10 bases spanning the gap. CDR3 DNA sequence: TGTGCCAGCTCACCACCGAGCGGAGATTACGAGCAGTACTTC. Encoded protein: CASSPPSGDYEQYF.

J is TRBJ2-1 and V is TRBV7-3, with 8 positions matching TRBD2. J was trimmed by 5 bases and V by 2 bases; bases with no gene match: 2. From germline, CDR1 is SGHTA and CDR2 FQGTGA. The CDR3 spans 14 residues. The CDR3 sequence is CASSLPGRDNEQFF. CDR3 coding DNA: TGTGCCAGCAGCTTACCCGGGAGGGACAATGAGCAGTTCTTC.

This clonotype was recorded at least ten times. This chain connects TRBV12-3 or TRBV12-4 to TRBJ1-1, with 9 nucleotides matching TRBD1. The CDR3 has 16 residues. Unmatched junction bases numbered 7, after V lost 5 bases and J lost 0 bases. CDR3 coding DNA: TGTGCCAGCAGTGGGACAGGGTTTCACATGAACACTGAAGCTTTCTTT. Its protein product is CASSGTGFHMNTEAFF.

This clonotype was seen at least ten times. The chain uses TRBV11-1 and TRBJ1-1; D is ambiguous. This CDR3 is 15 amino acids long. Germline CDR1 is SGHAT and CDR2 is FQDESV (reference sequence). V lost 5 bases and J lost 0, with 13 bases in between. This chain's CDR3 is CASSPIGRMNTEAFF. For the CDR3, the DNA is TGTGCCAGCAGCCCAATAGGTCGGATGAACACTGAAGCTTTCTTT.

This clonotype was seen many times. The chain couples TRBV12-3 or TRBV12-4 to TRBJ2-2; TRBD2 is a possible D gene (6 bases). This CDR3 spans 14 amino acids. V lost 6 bases, J lost 7 bases, and 15 bases lay in between. The CDR3 coding sequence is TGTGCCAGCAGAACCCGGGGGTCGGACGGGGAGCTGTTTTTT. This translates into CASRTRGSDGELFF.

This clonotype has only one observation. Being one base from a much bigger clone, this may be a read error. V gene TRBV12-3 or TRBV12-4 combines with J gene TRBJ2-1, with 15 bases lining up with TRBD2. The CDR3 spans 15 residues. The CDR3 loop is CVSTVGLAGGNEQFF. The CDR3 DNA sequence: TGTGTCAGCACTGTGGGACTAGCGGGAGGAAATGAGCAGTTCTTC.

Many counts were recorded for this clonotype. The rearrangement joins TRBV7-2 to TRBJ2-2; D perhaps matches TRBD2 (6 bases). This CDR3 region has 14 residues. Germline-derived CDR1 and CDR2 are SGHTA and FQGNSA. The ends were cut back, 3 bases at V and 5 bases at J, with 10 bases in the middle. The CDR3 bases are TGTGCCAGCAGCTTCGGACTAAGGACCGGGGAGCTGTTTTTT. It translates to CASSFGLRTGELFF.

This clonotype was seen repeatedly, ten times or more. CDR3 DNA sequence: TGTGCCAGCAGCACCACCGGGACAGGGGAATCACCCCTCCACTTT. Its protein is CASSTTGTGESPLHF. The rearrangement uses TRBV7-9 and TRBJ1-6, with TRBD1 matching 10 bases. CDR1 and CDR2 from the germline V gene are SEHNR and FQNEAQ (reference sequence). This CDR3 is 15 amino acids long. The V segment lost 5 bases and the J segment 10 bases; nucleotides outside the gene matches: 8.

This clonotype was observed at least ten times. The CDR3 is CASRLGSGSLSEQFF. The CDR3 region has the DNA TGTGCCAGCAGATTGGGGAGCGGGAGCTTAAGTGAGCAGTTCTTC. The chain carries TRBV6-2 or TRBV6-3 and TRBJ2-1, with 8 bases aligning to TRBD2. V dropped 6 bases and J dropped 9; count of bases not matched to a gene: 13. CDR1 is MNHEY and CDR2 is SVGEGT in the germline V gene. The CDR3 sequence is 15 residues long.

This clonotype was found many times. The genes are TRBV9 and TRBJ2-1, with TRBD2 matching over 13 bases. The length of the CDR3 is 16 residues. Per germline, CDR1 SGDLS and CDR2 YYNGEE. The J segment lost 2 bases and the V segment lost 3 bases, leaving 2 bases of the junction unmatched. The CDR3 sequence is CASSGGTSGTYNEQFF. The CDR3, as DNA: TGTGCCAGCAGCGGGGGGACTAGCGGGACCTACAATGAGCAGTTCTTC. The variable domain in full, with the rest retrieved from reference TRBV9 and TRBJ2-1, is DSGVTQTPKHLITATGQRVTLRCSPRSGDLSVYWYQQSLDQGLQFLIQYYNGEERAKGNILERFSAQQFPDLHSELNLSSLELGDSALYFCASSGGTSGTYNEQFFGPGTRLTVL.

This clonotype has a count of ten or more. This chain links TRBV7-2 with TRBJ2-1; D is unclear. The germline gives CDR1 SGHTA, CDR2 FQGNSA. This CDR3 is 14 amino acids long. V lost 1 base and J 6 bases, leaving 10 bases between the germline ends. The chain's CDR3 is CASSLVTRANEQFF. As DNA, the CDR3 is TGTGCCAGCAGCTTAGTGACTCGGGCCAATGAGCAGTTCTTC.

This clonotype was seen ten or more times. V and J are TRBV5-1 and TRBJ2-7; D call uncertain. V dropped 2 bases and J dropped 2 bases, with 11 bases sitting between them. Germline V gene sequence: CDR1 SGHRS, CDR2 YFSETQ. This CDR3 spans 14 amino acids. The CDR3, as DNA: TGCGCCAGCAGCTTTTTACCCGGTCCCTACGAGCAGTACTTC. It specifies CASSFLPGPYEQYF.

This clonotype was found many times. The rearrangement joins TRBV29-1 to TRBJ1-3; the match to TRBD1 covers 9 bases. Per the germline V gene, CDR1 is SQVTM and CDR2 is ANQGSEA. V lost 0 bases to trimming and J lost 7 bases; unmatched junction nucleotides: 7. This CDR3 spans 15 amino acids. The CDR3 spells CSVEDCVGQGNTIYF. The CDR3 nucleotides are TGCAGCGTTGAAGATTGCGTGGGACAGGGTAACACCATATATTTT. The variable domain in full, with the rest retrieved from reference TRBV29-1 and TRBJ1-3, is SAVISQKPSRDICQRGTSLTIQCQVDSQVTMMFWYRQQPGQSLTLIATANQGSEATYESGFVIDKFPISRPNLTFSTLTVSNMSPEDSSIYLCSVEDCVGQGNTIYFGEGSWLTVV.

Regarding this clonotype: This may be a read error, as it is one base from a much larger clone. The gene calls are TRBV4-3 and TRBJ1-6; 8 nucleotides match TRBD1. This CDR3 region has 14 residues. Germline V gives CDR1 LGHNA, CDR2 YSLEER. The CDR3 is CAGSRGQGYPTLHF. In nucleotides, the CDR3 is TGCGCCGGCAGCCGAGGACAGGGTTATCCGACCCTCCACTTT.

There are many counts of this clonotype. This sequence joins TRBV5-6 and TRBJ2-2, with TRBD2 matching 10 bases. CDR1 is SGHDT and CDR2 is YYEEEE in the germline V gene. The CDR3 runs 19 residues. V shed 4 bases, J shed 5 bases, and the junction held 17 bases outside the gene matches. CDR3 DNA: TGTGCCAGCAGCCCCCTTCTAGTGTCTAGCGGGAGAGTGACCGGGGAGCTGTTTTTT. Translation: CASSPLLVSSGRVTGELFF.

In this sample, this clonotype turned up many times. The genes are TRBV11-3 and TRBJ1-2; perhaps TRBD1 as D (5 bases). Germline V CDR1 and CDR2: SGHNT, YENEEA. This CDR3 has 15 residues. V was shortened by 3 bases and J by 2 bases, with 13 bases between the two germline ends. CDR3 region: CASSLMAGSNYGYTF. As DNA, the CDR3 is TGTGCCAGCAGCTTGATGGCAGGGAGCAACTATGGCTACACCTTC.

Many counts were recorded for this clonotype. V usage is TRBV5-1 and J usage is TRBJ2-4; TRBD1 matches at 7 bases. Per germline, CDR1 SGHRS and CDR2 YFSETQ. The CDR3 extends over 12 amino acids. V lost 3 bases to trimming and J lost 7 bases; unmatched junction nucleotides: 1. The CDR3 loop reads CASSSTGNIQYF. The CDR3 DNA follows: TGCGCCAGCAGCTCGACAGGGAACATTCAGTACTTC.

The rearrangement uses TRBV11-2 and TRBJ2-7, with 14 nucleotides matching TRBD2. V was pared by 3 bases and J by 4 bases, with 5 bases of the junction left unmatched. Germline V lookup: CDR1 SGHAT, CDR2 FQNNGV. The CDR3 loop spans 16 amino acids. The CDR3 spells CASSLGLAGDPYEQYF. Here the CDR3 DNA reads TGTGCCAGCAGCTTGGGACTAGCGGGGGACCCTTACGAGCAGTACTTC. The full variable domain, in which reference TRBV11-2 and TRBJ2-7 provide the parts outside the CDR3, is EAGVAQSPRYKIIEKRQSVAFWCNPISGHATLYWYQQILGQGPKLLIQFQNNGVVDDSQLPKDRFSAERLKGVDSTLKIQPAKLEDSAVYLCASSLGLAGDPYEQYFGPGTRLTVT.